This T cell receptor (beta chain) was found in a study of T-cell memory formation after mild COVID-19. The CDR3 has 9 residues. Trimming left V 7 bases short and J 7 bases short, with 3 bases between. Germline V gives CDR1 KGHDR, CDR2 SFDVKD. MiXCR, run by TCRdb on the 5' RACE reads, gives a single entry per CDR3 protein. The sample lists 250,000 to 350,000 distinct CDR3 sequences; around 15% were seen once. The genes are TRBV24-1 and TRBJ1-1, with unresolved D. The sample taken for sequencing was PBMCs or a T cell subset sorted from them (not recorded which). The origin of this receptor is a young man who had mild COVID-19 (a few samples of this study predate the infection). Cell type and time point are not known. CDR3 sequence: CATRGEAFF. The DNA for the CDR3 is TGTGCCACCAGGGGTGAAGCTTTCTTT.